This T cell receptor (beta chain) emerged from a study of blood T cell repertoires in COVID-19 (TCRdb year 2020). In the study overall: Collaborator samples came from the United States, Italy and Spain and covered acute and convalescent phases of COVID-19. The prospective study material was composed of cDNA or gDNA derived from T cells, B-cell-depleted T cells, or PBMCs. The dataset comprised deeply sampled blood TCRbeta repertoires from subjects exposed to, actively infected with, or recovered from COVID-19. The repertoires were made available in a free public database intended to serve as a resource for research on the immune response to SARS-CoV-2. Samples came from the ongoing ImmuneRACE study (first 160 participants) plus 1,254 subjects from 6 global collaborators. Sample metadata almost always included a de-identified subject ID, COVID-19 status, age in years and sex. HLA class I and class II types, where available, came from metadata supplied by the sample provider rather than from assay-based typing.

As for this clone: It lacks a known antigen. Base qualities are not provided; no much larger clone lies one nucleotide away.

TCRbeta CDR3 regions were amplified from genomic DNA using the immunoSEQ Assay, a bias-controlled multiplex PCR. Turning to the authors' computational methods: Within the assay, amplification of reference gene primers was used to estimate how many nucleated cells each sample contained. To quantify the absolute abundance of each unique TCRbeta CDR3 rearrangement, sequence reads were collapsed and filtered. For each sample, productive Simpson clonality was calculated by taking the square root of Simpson's diversity index across productive rearrangements. Here the immuneACCESS table is served through TCRdb, limited to in-frame sequences with V and J called. Missing clones are a known gap in these copies; in checked studies unresolved V genes cover under half, and the rest lacks a known reason. Clone size and the V and J calls come from that table; the DNA yielded D and trimming. The sample profile shows around 390,000 clones; 87% of them were found once. In total, the top ten clones hold 10% of the sample.

The germline V gene (reference sequence) supplies CDR1 SEHNR and CDR2 FQNEAQ. Measured from the cysteine to the phenylalanine, the CDR3 is 14 residues long. The retained sequence is limited to the CDR3, 42 bases, with the frame set at the first base. Relative to germline, V is 6 bases shorter and J is 4 bases shorter, with 13 bases between their ends. Participants in the prospective study were aged 18 to 89 years, lived in some 24 United States geographic areas, and enrolled through a virtual design. Cohort assignment in the prospective study relied on participant-reported clinical history from a screening survey and a study questionnaire. ImmuneRACE Cohort 3 recovered participants were defined by two consecutive negative NP/OP PCR tests, healthcare professional clearance, or symptom resolution. Each participant in the prospective study had whole blood, serum and a nasopharyngeal or oropharyngeal swab collected by mobile phlebotomists. Additional blood draws and questionnaires over a 2-month period could optionally be provided by prospective study participants. Before DNA extraction, prospective study blood samples were shipped either frozen or at room temperature.

Broader findings and caveats from the paper: How much clinical and demographic metadata was included differed by source and by participant, and the metadata was provided uncurated.

This sequence was found in a woman aged 50 to 60 who had recovered from COVID-19. This sequence uses TRBV7-9 and TRBJ1-3; the D gene is unclear. Sequenced sample: PBMCs or T cells enriched from blood (not recorded which). The base sequence is TGTGCCAGCAGTGGCATTCGCGGAGGAAACACCATATATTTT. It is translated as CASSGIRGGNTIYF.